This entry lists 9 T cell receptor beta chains sequenced from one sample in a study of cytomegalovirus exposure and HLA in healthy donors. PCR involved 60 Vbeta and 13 Jbeta primers. Sequencing used immunoSEQ multiplex PCR; TCRdb keeps in-frame clones, though not all of them. The sample holds approximately 92,000 clones, about three quarters seen once. The specimen sequenced was PBMCs. The receptors were sampled from a man between 60 and 75 years old in good health and CMV-seronegative.

The chain uses TRBV19 and TRBJ2-6; D possibly corresponds to TRBD1 (6 bases). Trimming took 4 bases from V and 3 from J, leaving 10 bases between them. This CDR3 contains 15 residues. CDR1 LNHDA and CDR2 SQIVND come from the germline V gene (reference sequence). For the CDR3, the DNA is TGTGCCAGTAGTACCGGACAGTATGGGGCCAACGTCCTGACTTTC. Its translation is CASSTGQYGANVLTF.

CDR3: CASSAAGPYLKEGYTF. In DNA, the CDR3 is TGTGCCAGCAGTGCTGCAGGGCCTTACCTGAAGGAGGGCTACACCTTC. The V and J genes are TRBV2 and TRBJ1-2; maybe TRBD1 (5 bases). Trimming stripped 4 bases from V and 8 bases from J, with 23 bases between. Germline lookup yields CDR1 SNHLY and CDR2 FYNNEI. This CDR3 is built from 16 residues.

In DNA form, the CDR3 reads TGCGCCAGCAGCGAGGGGCCGGGAGGTTCTAGTGAGCAGTTCTTC. Amino acids: CASSEGPGGSSEQFF. The chain uses TRBV5-1 and TRBJ2-1; 7 positions match TRBD2. From germline, CDR1 is SGHRS and CDR2 YFSETQ. The CDR3 totals 15 residues. Trimming removed 4 bases from V and 9 bases from J; junction bases left unmatched: 13.

The chain combines TRBV7-9 with TRBJ2-2; TRBD1 aligns across 8 bases. After removal of 4 bases from V and 2 bases from J, the junction contained 6 bases not matched to a gene. CDR1 is SEHNR and CDR2 is FQNEAQ in the germline V gene (reference sequence). The CDR3 spans 16 residues. CDR3 residues: CASSSRDRSNTGELFF. CDR3 sequence (DNA): TGTGCCAGCAGCTCCCGGGACAGGAGTAACACCGGGGAGCTGTTTTTT. Full variable domain (remainder filled in from reference TRBV7-9 and TRBJ2-2): DTGVSQNPRHKITKRGQNVTFRCDPISEHNRLYWYRQTLGQGPEFLTYFQNEAQLEKSRLLSDRFSAERPKGSFSTLEIQRTEQGDSAMYLCASSSRDRSNTGELFFGEGSRLTVL.

The chain employs TRBV6-1 and TRBJ2-7; TRBD1 matches at 11 bases. Germline V gives CDR1 MNHNS, CDR2 SASEGT. CDR3 size: 15 residues. The V and J ends lost 3 bases and 7 bases, in that order; junction bases with no gene match: 8. CDR3 nucleotide sequence: TGTGCCAGCAGTGACCCAGGACAGGGGGCCGGAGAGCAGTACTTC. Its translation is CASSDPGQGAGEQYF.

The chain links TRBV28 to TRBJ1-5, with D perhaps matching TRBD1 (5 bases). This CDR3 is built from 12 residues. Trimming removed 9 bases from V and 3 bases from J, with 9 bases in between. The germline CDR1 and CDR2 sequences are MDHEN and SYDVKM. CDR3 sequence: CASRGPNQPQHF. The CDR3 nucleotides are TGTGCCAGTAGGGGCCCCAATCAGCCCCAGCATTTT. The entire variable domain, with the rest obtained from reference TRBV28 and TRBJ1-5, is as follows: DVKVTQSSRYLVKRTGEKVFLECVQDMDHENMFWYRQDPGLGLRLIYFSYDVKMKEKGDIPEGYSVSREKKERFSLILESASTNQTSMYLCASRGPNQPQHFGDGTRLSIL.

Points on this clone: The same CDR3 can be traced to other DNA sequences in this sample. The genes are TRBV12-5 and TRBJ2-1; TRBD1 might be the D (6 bases). CDR3 size: 12 residues. Germline lookup yields CDR1 LGHNT and CDR2 FRNRAP. V was shortened by 5 bases and J by 7 bases, with 9 bases between the two germline ends. CDR3 coding DNA: TGTGCTAGTGGTAGGACAGAAAATGAGCAGTTCTTC. Its translation is CASGRTENEQFF.

The chain carries TRBV7-6 and TRBJ2-1, with TRBD1 as a possible D gene (7 bases). Germline CDR1 is SGHVS and CDR2 is FNYEAQ. The V gene lost 6 bases and the J gene lost 5 bases, with 11 bases spanning the gap. The CDR3 consists of 13 residues. The CDR3 DNA sequence: TGTGCCAGCAGTGCAGGGGGGAACAATGAGCAGTTCTTC. It is translated as CASSAGGNNEQFF.

This chain connects TRBV19 to TRBJ2-6; D is possibly TRBD1 (5 bases). The V end lost 6 bases, the J end lost 0 bases, and 9 bases lay between the germline ends. Looked up from germline, CDR1 is LNHDA and CDR2 is SQIVND (reference sequence). This CDR3 comprises 15 residues. The CDR3 region has the DNA TGTGCCAGTAGGACAGTCGGCTCTGGGGCCAACGTCCTGACTTTC. Its translation is CASRTVGSGANVLTF. Variable domain in full (rest from reference TRBV19 and TRBJ2-6): DGGITQSPKYLFRKEGQNVTLSCEQNLNHDAMYWYRQDPGQGLRLIYYSQIVNDFQKGDIAEGYSVSREKKESFPLTVTSAQKNPTAFYLCASRTVGSGANVLTFGAGSRLTVL.